This T cell receptor (beta chain) stems from a study of molecular identifiers for immune sequencing clone quantification. The CDR3 consists of 13 residues. Germline V gives CDR1 LGHNA, CDR2 YNFKEQ. Trimming shortened V by 0 bases and J by 6 bases, and 6 bases separated the two germline ends. This clonotype came up many times. MiXCR was run by TCRdb on the PCR reads, yielding one entry per CDR3 protein. The sample shows about 510,000 distinct CDR3 sequences, 25% of them seen only once. The clonotype was recovered from a human donor in good health. Some libraries in this study had Jurkat cell RNA spiked in. The rearrangement uses TRBV4-2 and TRBJ2-1, with no clear D. The sample taken for sequencing was naive CD8+ T cells from blood, with Jurkat cell RNA spiked in. Stated subset: FACS-sorted CD8+CD4-CCR7+CD45RA+ naive T cells. In nucleotides, the CDR3 is TGTGCCAGCAGCCAAGACCTGGTCAATGAGCAGTTCTTC. As protein: CASSQDLVNEQFF.